This TCR beta chain was captured by sequencing in a study of blood T cells in healthy people across ages. The study's findings and limits: Fewer expanded clones and more diversity marked long-lived versus aged donors.

No fewer than 7 million PBMCs went into each sample. Trimming cost V 5 bases and J 5 bases, with 10 bases left between them. The CDR3 loop spans 13 amino acids. Comments on this clonotype: The antigen remains undetermined.

The second PCR ran roughly 7 to 11 cycles with a sample-barcoded 5' primer and J-beta primers. TCRdb recomputed calls from the 5' RACE reads with MiXCR, one row per CDR3 protein. Counted here are about 1.7 million distinct CDR3 sequences, roughly 28% occurring once; the ten biggest clones make up roughly 8.2%. The chain couples TRBV12-3 or TRBV12-4 to TRBJ2-1, with D possibly matching TRBD2 (6 bases). This clonotype was sampled from a woman aged 25 to 39 in good health. The sequencing sample was made of blood. Here the CDR3 DNA reads TGTGCCAGCAGTGGAGGGATTCACAATGAGCAGTTCTTC. This translates into CASSGGIHNEQFF.